The next 9 T cell receptor beta chains were all read from a single sample in a study of blood T cell repertoires in COVID-19. This table comes from immunoSEQ multiplex PCR, and its TCRdb copy is limited to in-frame clones, with some not included. There are about 210,000 clones in the sample; under 90% occur only once, and 8% to 9.5% lies in the top ten. Sequenced sample: PBMCs or T cells enriched from blood (not recorded which). The receptors shown here come from a woman aged 50 to 65 with acute COVID-19.

CDR3 coding DNA: TGTGCCAGCAGCGTAGAAAACATGAACACTGAAGCTTTCTTT. This encodes CASSVENMNTEAFF. V usage is TRBV9 and J usage is TRBJ1-1; no clear D. Trimming stripped 0 bases from V and 0 bases from J, with 6 bases between. Germline V lookup: CDR1 SGDLS, CDR2 YYNGEE. This CDR3 has 14 residues.

The V call is TRBV27, the J call TRBJ1-3; D possibly corresponds to TRBD1 (5 bases). Germline V gives CDR1 MNHEY, CDR2 SMNVEV (reference sequence). The germline V and J ends were trimmed by 3 bases and 2 bases, with 8 bases remaining between them. The CDR3 consists of 14 residues. The CDR3 DNA reads as TGTGCCAGCAGTTTGGGGGGGGCTGGAAACACCATATATTTT. This translates into CASSLGGAGNTIYF.

The rearrangement uses TRBV19 and TRBJ1-2; 8 bases match TRBD1. The V segment lost 5 bases and the J segment 5 bases; nucleotides outside the gene matches: 13. CDR1 is LNHDA and CDR2 is SQIVND in the germline V gene (reference sequence). This CDR3 region has 16 residues. For the CDR3, the DNA is TGTGCCAGTAGTTCCACCCTAACGGACAGGGTATATGGCTACACCTTC. Its protein is CASSSTLTDRVYGYTF.

The chain joins TRBV28 to TRBJ1-5; 10 nucleotides agree with TRBD1. The CDR3 is 14 residues long. Germline CDR1 MDHEN, CDR2 SYDVKM. Trimming at V came to 5 bases and at J to 9 bases, leaving 7 bases not matched to a gene. CDR3 protein: CASSPRTGGPPQHF. CDR3 nucleotide sequence: TGTGCCAGCAGTCCCAGGACAGGGGGACCGCCCCAGCATTTT.

This clone was found once. The V and J genes are TRBV7-3 and TRBJ2-5; D ambiguous. The germline V gene has CDR1 SGHTA and CDR2 FQGTGA. The length of the CDR3 is 13 residues. V was pared by 0 bases and J by 3 bases, with 5 bases between. The CDR3 sequence is CASSLTAEETQYF. CDR3 DNA sequence: TGTGCCAGCAGCTTAACGGCAGAAGAGACCCAGTACTTC.

The V gene is TRBV6-5, the J gene TRBJ2-7; 8 bases are a match to TRBD1. This CDR3 has 14 residues. Losses at the gene ends were 5 bases for V and 2 bases for J; bases not matched to a gene: 5. Germline V gene lookup returns CDR1 MNHEY and CDR2 SVGAGI. The CDR3 DNA reads as TGTGCCAGCAGTAGGACGACAGGGGCCTACGAGCAGTACTTC. Translated, it gives CASSRTTGAYEQYF.

V usage is TRBV7-9 and J usage is TRBJ1-2, with D uncertain. The CDR3 length is 14 residues. The germline V gene encodes CDR1 SEHNR and CDR2 FQNEAQ (reference sequence). V lost 0 bases and J lost 8, with 13 bases in between. The CDR3 spells CASSLAGGYGGYTF. DNA for the CDR3: TGTGCCAGCAGCTTAGCTGGAGGGTACGGCGGCTACACCTTC.

This clone came up a few times. V gene TRBV29-1 combines with J gene TRBJ1-1; D may be TRBD1 (6 bases). This CDR3 has 14 residues. Germline V lookup: CDR1 SQVTM, CDR2 ANQGSEA. The germline V and J ends were trimmed by 0 bases and 1 base, with 9 bases remaining between them. CDR3 nucleotide sequence: TGCAGCGTTGAAGACGTGGGACAGAACACTGAAGCTTTCTTT. Encoded protein: CSVEDVGQNTEAFF.

This clone was seen a few times. The V and J genes are TRBV7-8 and TRBJ1-2; 7 nucleotides match TRBD1. CDR1 is SGHVS, CDR2 FQNEAQ, per germline. The CDR3 length is 13 residues. Trimming removed 5 bases from V and 7 bases from J; junction bases left unmatched: 7. CDR3 residues: CASSPQGLGGYTF. CDR3 DNA: TGTGCCAGCAGCCCACAGGGGCTCGGTGGCTACACCTTC.